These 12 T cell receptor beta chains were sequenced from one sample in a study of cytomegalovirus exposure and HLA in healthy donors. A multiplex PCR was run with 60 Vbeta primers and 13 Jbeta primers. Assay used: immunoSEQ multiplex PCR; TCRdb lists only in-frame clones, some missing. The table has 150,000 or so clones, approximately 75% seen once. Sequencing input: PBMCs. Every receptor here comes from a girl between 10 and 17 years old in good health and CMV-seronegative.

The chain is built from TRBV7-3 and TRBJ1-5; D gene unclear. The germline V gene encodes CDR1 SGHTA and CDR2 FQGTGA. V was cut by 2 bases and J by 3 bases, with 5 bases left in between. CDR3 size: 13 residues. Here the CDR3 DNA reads TGTGCCAGCAGCTTAGGGCCCAATCAGCCCCAGCATTTT. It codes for CASSLGPNQPQHF.

The CDR3 region has the DNA TGTGCCAGCGGCCAGGGAACCGACACTGAAGCTTTCTTT. Amino acids: CASGQGTDTEAFF. J is TRBJ1-1 and V is TRBV7-3; a possible D gene is TRBD1 (5 bases). This CDR3 has 13 residues. V shed 8 bases and J shed 3 bases, with 13 bases lying between them. CDR1 and CDR2 from the germline V gene are SGHTA and FQGTGA. The whole variable domain, filled in from reference TRBV7-3 and TRBJ1-1, reads GAGVSQTPSNKVTEKGKYVELRCDPISGHTALYWYRQSLGQGPEFLIYFQGTGAADDSGLPNDRFFAVRPEGSVSTLKIQRTERGDSAVYLCASGQGTDTEAFFGQGTRLTVV.

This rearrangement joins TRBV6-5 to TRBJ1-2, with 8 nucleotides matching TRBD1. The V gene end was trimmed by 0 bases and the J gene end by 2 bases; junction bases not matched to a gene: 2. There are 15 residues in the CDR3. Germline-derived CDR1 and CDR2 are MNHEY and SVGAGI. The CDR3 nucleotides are TGTGCCAGCAGTTACTCGACAGGGGTGAACTATGGCTACACCTTC. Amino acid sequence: CASSYSTGVNYGYTF.

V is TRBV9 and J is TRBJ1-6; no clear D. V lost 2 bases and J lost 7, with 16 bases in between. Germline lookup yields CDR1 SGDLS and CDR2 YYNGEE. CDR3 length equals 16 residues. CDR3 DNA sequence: TGTGCCAGCAGCGTGGAGGACGGCGGAAAAAATTCACCCCTCCACTTT. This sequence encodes CASSVEDGGKNSPLHF.

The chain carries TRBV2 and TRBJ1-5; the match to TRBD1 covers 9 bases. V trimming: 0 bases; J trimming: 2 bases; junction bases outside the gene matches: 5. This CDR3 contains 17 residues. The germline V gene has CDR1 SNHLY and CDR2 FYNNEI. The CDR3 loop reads CASSEARTGDRNQPQHF. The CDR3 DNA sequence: TGTGCCAGCAGTGAAGCTCGGACAGGGGACCGCAATCAGCCCCAGCATTTT.

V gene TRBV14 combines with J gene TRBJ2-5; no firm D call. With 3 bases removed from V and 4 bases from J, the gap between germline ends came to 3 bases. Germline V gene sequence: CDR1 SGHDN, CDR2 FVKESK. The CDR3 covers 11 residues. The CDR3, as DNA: TGTGCCAGCAGCCATAGAGAGACCCAGTACTTC. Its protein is CASSHRETQYF.

In DNA, the CDR3 is TGTGCCAGCAGTTACCGAGAGAATCAGCCCCAGCATTTT. Its translation is CASSYRENQPQHF. The J gene is TRBJ1-5, the V gene TRBV6-6, with D hard to call. The germline gives CDR1 MNHNY, CDR2 SVGAGI (reference sequence). The V and J ends lost 2 bases and 4 bases respectively, with 6 bases between them. The CDR3 contains 13 residues.

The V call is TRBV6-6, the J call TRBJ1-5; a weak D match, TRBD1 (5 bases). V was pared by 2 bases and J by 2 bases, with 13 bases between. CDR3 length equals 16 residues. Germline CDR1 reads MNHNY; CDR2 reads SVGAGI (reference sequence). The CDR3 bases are TGTGCCAGCAGTTACCCGGACGGGGGTGGCAATCAGCCCCAGCATTTT. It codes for CASSYPDGGGNQPQHF.

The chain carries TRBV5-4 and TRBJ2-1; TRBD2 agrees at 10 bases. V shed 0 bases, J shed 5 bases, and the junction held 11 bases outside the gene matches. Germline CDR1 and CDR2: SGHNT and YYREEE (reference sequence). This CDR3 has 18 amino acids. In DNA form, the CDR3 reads TGTGCCAGCAGCTTGGGAGCGAGCGGGGGGGCTTGGGACAATGAGCAGTTCTTC. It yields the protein CASSLGASGGAWDNEQFF.

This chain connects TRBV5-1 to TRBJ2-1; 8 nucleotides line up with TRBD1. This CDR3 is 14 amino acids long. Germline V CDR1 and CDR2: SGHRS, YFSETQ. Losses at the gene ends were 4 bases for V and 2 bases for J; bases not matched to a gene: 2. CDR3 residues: CASSQDRAYNEQFF. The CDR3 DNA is TGCGCCAGCAGCCAGGACAGGGCCTACAATGAGCAGTTCTTC.

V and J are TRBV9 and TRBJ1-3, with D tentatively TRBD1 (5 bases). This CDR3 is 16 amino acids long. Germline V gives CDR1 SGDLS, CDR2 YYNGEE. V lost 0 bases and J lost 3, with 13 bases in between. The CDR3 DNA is TGTGCCAGCAGCGTAGCGGCGGGAGGGGTTGGAAACACCATATATTTT. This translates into CASSVAAGGVGNTIYF.

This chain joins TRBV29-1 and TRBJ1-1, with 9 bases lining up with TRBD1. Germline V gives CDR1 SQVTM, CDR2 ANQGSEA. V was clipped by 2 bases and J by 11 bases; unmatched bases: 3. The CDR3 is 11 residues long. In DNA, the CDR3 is TGCAGCGTTGAAAGGACAGGGGATGCTTTCTTT. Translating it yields CSVERTGDAFF.